This T cell receptor beta chain is drawn from a study of cytomegalovirus exposure and HLA in healthy donors. Whole-study findings and limits: Usually a TCR sequence was rare, but some public TCRs were found in many donors. Published work reported that the classifier diagnosed cytomegalovirus status with high specificity and sensitivity.

The CDR3 length is 14 residues. V lost 4 bases, J lost 3 bases, and 11 bases lay in between. Germline V gene sequence: CDR1 SGHTA, CDR2 FQGNSA. PCR primers comprised 60 Vbeta and 13 Jbeta primers. Using immunoSEQ multiplex PCR, the repertoire was profiled, and TCRdb retains in-frame clones only, with some absent. The sample has 60,000 to 85,000 clones, 84% seen once. The table lists this clone with a few counts. Antigen specificity is unknown. The sample was PBMCs. The chain links TRBV7-2 to TRBJ2-3; TRBD2 is a possible D gene (6 bases). The TCR originated in a man between 65 and 85 years old in good health and CMV-seropositive. The CDR3 here is CASSSGVPTDTQYF. For the CDR3, the DNA is TGTGCCAGCAGCTCGGGGGTTCCGACAGATACGCAGTATTTT.